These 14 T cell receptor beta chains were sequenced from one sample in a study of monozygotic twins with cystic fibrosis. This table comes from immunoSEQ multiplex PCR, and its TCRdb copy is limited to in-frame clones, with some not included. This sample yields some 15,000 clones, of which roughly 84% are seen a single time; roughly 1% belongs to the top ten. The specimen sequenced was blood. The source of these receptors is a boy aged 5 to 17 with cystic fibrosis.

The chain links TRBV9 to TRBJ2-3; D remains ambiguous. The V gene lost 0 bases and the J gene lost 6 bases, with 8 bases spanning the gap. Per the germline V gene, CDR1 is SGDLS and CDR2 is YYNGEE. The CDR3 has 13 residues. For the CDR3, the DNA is TGTGCCAGCAGCGTAGCGGGTGGGGATACGCAGTATTTT. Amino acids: CASSVAGGDTQYF. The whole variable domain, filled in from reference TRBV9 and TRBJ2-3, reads DSGVTQTPKHLITATGQRVTLRCSPRSGDLSVYWYQQSLDQGLQFLIQYYNGEERAKGNILERFSAQQFPDLHSELNLSSLELGDSALYFCASSVAGGDTQYFGPGTRLTVL.

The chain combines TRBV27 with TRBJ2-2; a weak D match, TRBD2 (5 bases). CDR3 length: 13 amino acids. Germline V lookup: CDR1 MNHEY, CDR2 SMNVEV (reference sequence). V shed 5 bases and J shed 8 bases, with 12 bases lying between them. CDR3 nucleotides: TGTGCCAGCAGTCCCCGGACTCCGGGGGAGCTGTTTTTT. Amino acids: CASSPRTPGELFF.

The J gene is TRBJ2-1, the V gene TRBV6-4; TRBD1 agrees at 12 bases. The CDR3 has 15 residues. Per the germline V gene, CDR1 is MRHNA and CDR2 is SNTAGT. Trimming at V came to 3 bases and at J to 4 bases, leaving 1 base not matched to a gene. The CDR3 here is CASSEGQGAYNEQFF. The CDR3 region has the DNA TGTGCCAGCAGTGAGGGACAGGGGGCGTACAATGAGCAGTTCTTC.

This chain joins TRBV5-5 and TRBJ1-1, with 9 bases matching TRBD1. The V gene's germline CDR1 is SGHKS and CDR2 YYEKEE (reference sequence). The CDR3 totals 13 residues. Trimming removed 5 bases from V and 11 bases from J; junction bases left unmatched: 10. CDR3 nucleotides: TGTGCCAGCAGACTAAACAGGGGGCGCGCGGCTTTCTTT. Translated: CASRLNRGRAAFF.

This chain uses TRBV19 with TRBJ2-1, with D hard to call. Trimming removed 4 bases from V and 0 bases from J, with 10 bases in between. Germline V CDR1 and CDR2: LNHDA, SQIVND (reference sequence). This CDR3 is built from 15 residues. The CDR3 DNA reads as TGTGCCAGTAGTACAACTGGATTCTCCTACAATGAGCAGTTCTTC. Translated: CASSTTGFSYNEQFF.

Here the CDR3 DNA reads TGTGCCAGCTCACGGACGATACAGGGGGAGACCCAGTACTTC. This codes for CASSRTIQGETQYF. The chain links TRBV18 to TRBJ2-5; TRBD1 matches at 7 bases. Germline-derived CDR1 and CDR2 are KGHSH and LQKENI. The CDR3 has 14 amino acids. V was clipped by 4 bases and J by 5 bases; unmatched bases: 7.

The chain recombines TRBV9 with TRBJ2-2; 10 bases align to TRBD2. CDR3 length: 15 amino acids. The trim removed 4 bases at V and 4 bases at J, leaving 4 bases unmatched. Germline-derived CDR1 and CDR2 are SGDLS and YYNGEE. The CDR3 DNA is TGTGCCAGCAGCATTCAGCGGGGGGGCACCGGGGAGCTGTTTTTT. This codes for CASSIQRGGTGELFF.

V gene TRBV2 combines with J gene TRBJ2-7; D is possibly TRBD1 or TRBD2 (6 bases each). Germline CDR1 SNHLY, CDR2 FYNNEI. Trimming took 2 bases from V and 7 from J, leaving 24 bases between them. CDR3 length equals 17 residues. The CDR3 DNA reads TGTGCCAGCAGTGAACTCCCCGGGGGCTACACGTCAAGGGAGCAGTACTTC. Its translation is CASSELPGGYTSREQYF.

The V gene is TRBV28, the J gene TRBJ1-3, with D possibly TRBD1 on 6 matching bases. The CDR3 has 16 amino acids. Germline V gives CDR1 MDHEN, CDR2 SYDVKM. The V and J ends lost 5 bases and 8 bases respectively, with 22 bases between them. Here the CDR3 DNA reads TGTGCCAGCAGTACTCCGACCTTCGACAGGTGGCACACCATATATTTT. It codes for CASSTPTFDRWHTIYF.

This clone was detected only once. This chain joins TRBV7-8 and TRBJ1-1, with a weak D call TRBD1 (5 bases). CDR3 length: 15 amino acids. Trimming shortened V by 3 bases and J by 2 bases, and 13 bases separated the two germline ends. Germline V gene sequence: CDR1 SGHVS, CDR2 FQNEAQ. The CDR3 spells CASSFSPRTNTEAFF. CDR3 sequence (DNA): TGTGCCAGCAGCTTCAGCCCCAGGACAAACACTGAAGCTTTCTTT.

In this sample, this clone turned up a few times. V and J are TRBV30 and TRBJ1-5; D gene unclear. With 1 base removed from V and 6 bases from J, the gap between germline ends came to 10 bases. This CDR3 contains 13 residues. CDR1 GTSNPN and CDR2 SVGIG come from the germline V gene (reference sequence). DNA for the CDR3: TGTGCCTGGAGTGAGACTAGTCGTCAGCCCCAGCATTTT. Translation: CAWSETSRQPQHF.

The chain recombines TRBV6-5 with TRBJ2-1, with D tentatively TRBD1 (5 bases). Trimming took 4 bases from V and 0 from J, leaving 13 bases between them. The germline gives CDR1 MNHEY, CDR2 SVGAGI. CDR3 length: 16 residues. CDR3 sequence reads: CASSSGFVGSYNEQFF. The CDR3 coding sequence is TGTGCCAGCAGTTCAGGGTTCGTGGGCTCCTACAATGAGCAGTTCTTC.

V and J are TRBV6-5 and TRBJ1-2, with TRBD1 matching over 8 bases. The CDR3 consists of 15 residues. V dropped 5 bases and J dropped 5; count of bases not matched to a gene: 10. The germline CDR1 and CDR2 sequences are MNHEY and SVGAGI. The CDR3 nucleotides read TGTGCCAGCAGTACCCAGGACAGGGTCCGTTATGGCTACACCTTC. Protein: CASSTQDRVRYGYTF.

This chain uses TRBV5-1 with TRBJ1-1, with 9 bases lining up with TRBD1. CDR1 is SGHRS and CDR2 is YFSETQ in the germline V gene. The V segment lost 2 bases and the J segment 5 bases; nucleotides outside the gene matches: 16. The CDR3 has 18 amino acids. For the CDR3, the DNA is TGCGCCAGCAGCTTTTCGGTAGGGACAGGGTCGGGTTGGACTGAAGCTTTCTTT. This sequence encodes CASSFSVGTGSGWTEAFF. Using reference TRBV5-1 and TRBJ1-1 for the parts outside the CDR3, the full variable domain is KAGVTQTPRYLIKTRGQQVTLSCSPISGHRSVSWYQQTPGQGLQFLFEYFSETQRNKGNFPGRFSGRQFSNSRSEMNVSTLELGDSALYLCASSFSVGTGSGWTEAFFGQGTRLTVV.